These T cell receptor beta chains were read from a single sample in a study of blood T cell repertoires in COVID-19. Here immunoSEQ multiplex PCR was the method, and the copy in TCRdb shows in-frame clones only, minus some. The table records approximately 490,000 clones, 88% of them present only once. The sequenced sample consisted of PBMCs or T cells enriched from blood (not recorded which). All receptors come from a woman aged 55 to 70 who had recovered from COVID-19. The CDR3 runs from the conserved cysteine through the conserved F or W. Each record gives: D gene, J gene, V gene, clone size, CDR3 length, CDR3 protein, CDR3 DNA. The D gene is left open where the match is weak. Expanded clones are given a class, and other clones once, few, many or no size at all.

D: .
J: TRBJ2-7
V: TRBV2
size: .
length: 14
CDR3: CASSENQGTEEQYF
DNA: TGTGCCAGCAGTGAAAACCAGGGAACGGAAGAGCAGTACTTC

D: .
J: TRBJ1-1
V: TRBV7-2
size: .
length: 13
CDR3: CASSLYSGGPAFF
DNA: TGTGCCAGCAGCCTCTATTCGGGGGGTCCGGCTTTCTTT

D: .
J: TRBJ2-2
V: TRBV19
size: .
length: 14
CDR3: CASRYSLNTGELFF
DNA: TGTGCCAGTAGATATTCGCTAAACACCGGGGAGCTGTTTTTT

D: .
J: TRBJ1-6
V: TRBV19
size: .
length: 14
CDR3: CASRSRRDNSPLHF
DNA: TGTGCCAGTAGATCCCGACGGGATAATTCACCCCTCCACTTT

D: TRBD1
J: TRBJ1-4
V: TRBV5-1
size: .
length: 15
CDR3: CASSRGTGASEKLFF
DNA: TGCGCCAGCAGCCGGGGGACAGGGGCAAGTGAAAAACTGTTTTTT

D: .
J: TRBJ2-5
V: TRBV5-5
size: .
length: 14
CDR3: CASSLGANQETQYF
DNA: TGTGCCAGCAGCTTGGGGGCGAACCAAGAGACCCAGTACTTC

D: .
J: TRBJ1-1
V: TRBV2
size: .
length: 14
CDR3: CASNWGGPNTEAFF
DNA: TGTGCCAGCAATTGGGGGGGACCGAACACTGAAGCTTTCTTT

D: .
J: TRBJ2-5
V: TRBV12-5
size: once
length: 13
CDR3: CASGLVLGETQYF
DNA: TGTGCTAGTGGTTTGGTACTAGGGGAGACCCAGTACTTC

D: .
J: TRBJ1-6
V: TRBV11-2
size: .
length: 14
CDR3: CASTQPQAPLVLHF
DNA: TGTGCCAGCACCCAACCCCAGGCGCCCTTGGTTCTCCACTTT

D: TRBD1
J: TRBJ1-5
V: TRBV7-2
size: .
length: 14
CDR3: CASSLVTGDQPQHF
DNA: TGTGCCAGCAGCTTAGTGACAGGGGACCAGCCCCAGCATTTT

D: TRBD1
J: TRBJ2-7
V: TRBV6-5
size: .
length: 15
CDR3: CASRRLRQGAGEQYF
DNA: TGTGCCAGCAGACGACTTAGGCAGGGGGCAGGGGAGCAGTACTTC

D: TRBD1
J: TRBJ1-2
V: TRBV19
size: .
length: 13
CDR3: CASTPTGGFGYTF
DNA: TGTGCTAGTACTCCGACAGGGGGCTTTGGCTACACCTTC

D: .
J: TRBJ1-1
V: TRBV10-3
size: .
length: 14
CDR3: CAIRNRDTNTEAFF
DNA: TGTGCCATCAGAAACCGGGATACAAACACTGAAGCTTTCTTT

D: .
J: TRBJ1-2
V: TRBV5-1
size: .
length: 15
CDR3: CASSPWGGIGLGYTF
DNA: TGCGCCAGCAGCCCCTGGGGGGGAATTGGTCTCGGCTACACCTTC

D: .
J: TRBJ1-1
V: TRBV11-2
size: .
length: 14
CDR3: CASSLRVEGTEAFF
DNA: TGTGCCAGCAGCTTACGGGTAGAAGGCACTGAAGCTTTCTTT

D: .
J: TRBJ2-3
V: TRBV6-5
size: .
length: 14
CDR3: CASSSFGRGDTQYF
DNA: TGTGCCAGCAGTTCCTTTGGCAGGGGAGATACGCAGTATTTT

D: .
J: TRBJ1-1
V: TRBV18
size: .
length: 14
CDR3: CASSPGLLNTEAFF
DNA: TGTGCCAGCTCACCGGGACTCCTGAACACTGAAGCTTTCTTT

D: .
J: TRBJ2-2
V: TRBV27
size: .
length: 13
CDR3: CASGLSYPGELFF
DNA: TGTGCCAGCGGCTTATCATATCCCGGGGAGCTGTTTTTT

D: TRBD1
J: TRBJ1-1
V: TRBV5-1
size: .
length: 14
CDR3: CASSEGQGYTEAFF
DNA: TGCGCCAGCAGCGAAGGACAGGGCTACACTGAAGCTTTCTTT

D: TRBD1
J: TRBJ2-3
V: TRBV9
size: .
length: 15
CDR3: CASSVDRGVTDTQYF
DNA: TGTGCCAGCAGCGTAGACAGGGGGGTGACAGATACGCAGTATTTT

D: .
J: TRBJ1-1
V: TRBV2
size: .
length: 13
CDR3: CASFREEATEAFF
DNA: TGTGCCAGCTTCAGGGAAGAGGCCACTGAAGCTTTCTTT

D: TRBD1
J: TRBJ2-1
V: TRBV9
size: .
length: 15
CDR3: CASSEQGADYNEQFF
DNA: TGTGCCAGCAGCGAACAGGGGGCCGACTACAATGAGCAGTTCTTC

D: .
J: TRBJ1-2
V: TRBV5-1
size: .
length: 12
CDR3: CASSLQGNRYTF
DNA: TGCGCCAGCAGCTTGCAGGGGAATCGCTACACCTTC

D: TRBD1
J: TRBJ1-1
V: TRBV27
size: .
length: 14
CDR3: CASKGQTLNTEAFF
DNA: TGTGCCAGCAAGGGACAGACATTGAACACTGAAGCTTTCTTT

D: TRBD1
J: TRBJ2-2
V: TRBV6-6
size: .
length: 13
CDR3: CASSRRQGGELFF
DNA: TGTGCCAGCAGCCGTCGACAGGGCGGGGAGCTGTTTTTT

D: .
J: TRBJ2-7
V: TRBV27
size: .
length: 15
CDR3: CASSLGPRGPYEQYF
DNA: TGTGCCAGCAGTTTAGGCCCCAGGGGCCCCTACGAGCAGTACTTC

D: TRBD2
J: TRBJ2-3
V: TRBV13
size: .
length: 18
CDR3: CASSSPPWAGGNTDTQYF
DNA: TGTGCCAGCAGCTCGCCGCCCTGGGCGGGGGGGAACACAGATACGCAGTATTTT

D: TRBD2
J: TRBJ2-1
V: TRBV7-6
size: .
length: 16
CDR3: CASSSPLAGVHNEQFF
DNA: TGTGCCAGCAGCTCCCCCCTAGCGGGGGTCCACAATGAGCAGTTCTTC

D: TRBD1
J: TRBJ1-2
V: TRBV3-1/TRBV3-2
size: .
length: 12
CDR3: CASSPGGNGYTF
DNA: TGTGCCAGCAGCCCAGGGGGGAATGGCTACACCTTC

D: .
J: TRBJ2-7
V: TRBV6-5
size: .
length: 11
CDR3: CAASRGYEQYF
DNA: TGTGCCGCAAGCAGGGGCTACGAGCAGTACTTC

D: .
J: TRBJ2-1
V: TRBV19
size: .
length: 15
CDR3: CASSIEGQSYNEQFF
DNA: TGTGCCAGTAGTATAGAAGGACAGAGCTACAATGAGCAGTTCTTC

D: .
J: TRBJ2-6
V: TRBV5-4
size: .
length: 15
CDR3: CASSLSGSGANVLTF
DNA: TGTGCCAGCAGCCTCTCGGGCTCTGGGGCCAACGTCCTGACTTTC

D: .
J: TRBJ1-1
V: TRBV10-2
size: .
length: 15
CDR3: CASSEIGSGATEAFF
DNA: TGCGCCAGCAGTGAGATCGGCAGCGGGGCCACTGAAGCTTTCTTT

D: .
J: TRBJ2-3
V: TRBV19
size: .
length: 12
CDR3: CASSPSTDTQYF
DNA: TGTGCCAGTAGTCCTTCCACAGATACGCAGTATTTT

D: TRBD1
J: TRBJ2-1
V: TRBV7-9
size: .
length: 16
CDR3: CASSSGTGGFWNEQFF
DNA: TGTGCCAGCAGCTCCGGGACAGGGGGCTTCTGGAATGAGCAGTTCTTC

D: .
J: TRBJ2-7
V: TRBV11-3
size: .
length: 12
CDR3: CASSPSRYEQYF
DNA: TGTGCCAGCAGCCCTTCACGGTACGAGCAGTACTTC

D: TRBD1
J: TRBJ1-3
V: TRBV11-2
size: .
length: 16
CDR3: CASSRGDSSSGNTIYF
DNA: TGTGCCAGCAGCAGAGGGGACAGTAGCTCTGGAAACACCATATATTTT

D: TRBD1
J: TRBJ2-7
V: TRBV7-9
size: .
length: 15
CDR3: CASSLAWTGNYEQYF
DNA: TGTGCCAGCAGCTTAGCCTGGACAGGGAACTACGAGCAGTACTTC

D: .
J: TRBJ1-2
V: TRBV30
size: .
length: 13
CDR3: CAWRGQQAYGYTF
DNA: TGTGCCTGGAGGGGGCAACAGGCCTATGGCTACACCTTC

D: .
J: TRBJ1-2
V: TRBV15
size: once
length: 15
CDR3: CATSRNRALSYGYTF
DNA: TGTGCCACCAGCAGAAACAGGGCTTTGTCCTATGGCTACACCTTC

D: TRBD1
J: TRBJ1-1
V: TRBV10-3
size: .
length: 16
CDR3: CAIRGTQQGLNTEAFF
DNA: TGTGCCATCCGGGGAACCCAACAGGGGTTGAACACTGAAGCTTTCTTT

D: .
J: TRBJ1-4
V: TRBV18
size: once
length: 13
CDR3: CASSPGTGDRLFF
DNA: TGTGCCAGCTCACCAGGAACAGGAGATCGCCTGTTTTTT

D: .
J: TRBJ2-7
V: TRBV10-1
size: .
length: 13
CDR3: CASSESRGGHQYF
DNA: TGCGCCAGCAGTGAGTCCAGAGGCGGACACCAGTACTTC

D: .
J: TRBJ1-5
V: TRBV2
size: .
length: 14
CDR3: CASSEGRDNQPQHF
DNA: TGTGCCAGCAGTGAAGGCAGGGACAATCAGCCCCAGCATTTT

D: TRBD2
J: TRBJ2-2
V: TRBV20-1
size: .
length: 15
CDR3: CSASLAGDLTGELFF
DNA: TGCAGTGCTAGTCTAGCGGGGGACCTCACCGGGGAGCTGTTTTTT

D: TRBD1
J: TRBJ1-6
V: TRBV6-5
size: .
length: 12
CDR3: CASRAGGSPLHF
DNA: TGTGCCAGCCGAGCAGGGGGTTCACCCCTCCACTTT

D: TRBD1
J: TRBJ2-4
V: TRBV19
size: .
length: 17
CDR3: CASSIMQGALAKNIQYF
DNA: TGTGCCAGTAGTATCATGCAGGGGGCGTTAGCCAAAAACATTCAGTACTTC

D: .
J: TRBJ1-4
V: TRBV24-1
size: once
length: 15
CDR3: CATSDSRGGGEKLFF
DNA: TGTGCCACCAGTGACTCTAGGGGAGGCGGTGAAAAACTGTTTTTT

D: .
J: TRBJ1-1
V: TRBV19
size: .
length: 15
CDR3: CASSVFGSSRTEAFF
DNA: TGTGCCAGTAGCGTCTTTGGCAGTTCTAGAACTGAAGCTTTCTTT

D: TRBD1
J: TRBJ1-2
V: TRBV29-1
size: .
length: 12
CDR3: CSVVGGDDGYTF
DNA: TGCAGCGTTGTAGGGGGCGACGATGGCTACACCTTC

D: TRBD1
J: TRBJ2-7
V: TRBV18
size: .
length: 15
CDR3: CASSPYSGQGSEQYF
DNA: TGTGCCAGCTCACCTTACTCGGGACAGGGGAGTGAGCAGTACTTC

D: .
J: TRBJ1-3
V: TRBV3-1/TRBV3-2
size: .
length: 14
CDR3: CASSQSRGGNTIYF
DNA: TGTGCCAGCAGCCAATCCAGGGGAGGAAACACCATATATTTT